A selection of T cell receptor beta chains follows, all from one sample in a study of blood T cells in healthy people across ages. TCRdb reprocessed the 5' RACE reads with MiXCR, giving one entry per CDR3 protein. The table lists about 540,000 distinct CDR3 sequences, approximately 25% of them singletons. These data are also associated with another study on T cells of mothers and their children.

The sample comprised blood. These receptor sequences come from a boy younger than 18 in good health. CDR3s include the opening cysteine and the closing phenylalanine or tryptophan. The order of the fields is J gene, clone size, V gene, D gene, CDR3 protein, CDR3 DNA. A D gene is named only where the DNA matches it firmly. Some rows have no size entry. The others give once, few or many, or a class for an expanded clone.

TRBJ2-7 | . | TRBV20-1 | TRBD1 | CSARSMDRGSYEQYF | TGCAGTGCTAGAAGCATGGACAGGGGATCCTACGAGCAGTACTTC
TRBJ1-6 | . | TRBV4-3 | . | CASSQEYGLSSYNSPLHF | TGCGCCAGCAGCCAAGAGTACGGCCTGAGCTCCTATAATTCACCCCTCCACTTT
TRBJ2-7 | few | TRBV2 | TRBD2 | CASSLGVREGYEQYF | TGTGCCAGCAGCCTAGGTGTGCGGGAGGGCTACGAGCAGTACTTC
TRBJ2-6 | few | TRBV4-3 | . | CASSQDLGASNVLTF | TGCGCCAGCAGCCAAGATCTAGGGGCCTCCAACGTCCTGACTTTC
TRBJ1-2 | . | TRBV5-6 | . | CASSRGKTDYGYTF | TGTGCCAGCAGCCGCGGGAAGACGGACTATGGCTACACCTTC
TRBJ2-7 | few | TRBV29-1 | . | CSVVDWGLNEQYF | TGCAGCGTTGTCGACTGGGGACTCAACGAGCAGTACTTC
TRBJ1-5 | . | TRBV20-1 | TRBD1 | CSARDGGQGVFFQPQHF | TGCAGTGCTAGAGATGGGGGACAGGGGGTCTTTTTTCAGCCCCAGCATTTT
TRBJ1-1 | . | TRBV9 | TRBD1 | CASSPGTGGRGNTEAFF | TGTGCCAGCAGCCCGGGGACAGGGGGCCGCGGGAACACTGAAGCTTTCTTT
TRBJ2-3 | . | TRBV24-1 | TRBD2 | CATSAASGTSGGYTDTQYF | TGTGCCACCAGTGCCGCGTCGGGGACTAGCGGGGGGTACACAGATACGCAGTATTTT
TRBJ2-7 | . | TRBV7-6 | TRBD2 | CASSGPGTSGYEQYF | TGTGCCAGCAGCGGCCCCGGGACTAGCGGTTACGAGCAGTACTTC
TRBJ2-5 | many | TRBV29-1 | . | CSVVMIGAEETQYF | TGCAGCGTTGTCATGATAGGGGCCGAAGAGACCCAGTACTTC